This T cell receptor beta chain was sequenced for a study of T cell repertoires in cytomegalovirus infection. V was pared by 1 base and J by 3 bases, with 5 bases of the junction left unmatched. Germline lookup yields CDR1 MNHNS and CDR2 SASEGT. The CDR3 has 15 amino acids. TCRdb re-derived calls from the reads in MiXCR, one entry per CDR3 protein. The data hold approximately 400,000 distinct CDR3 sequences, with approximately 31% observed a single time. This clonotype appeared many times. Input material: PBMCs. The clonotype originates from a human donor in good health (CMV status not recorded). Some clones in this sample may be carry-over from other donors' samples. J is TRBJ2-5 and V is TRBV6-1, with 7 nucleotides matching TRBD2. This CDR3 reads CASSEGRLAEETQYF. CDR3 DNA sequence: TGTGCCAGCAGTGAAGGACGGCTAGCGGAAGAGACCCAGTACTTC.